Listed below are T cell receptor beta chains from one sample, sequenced in a study of shared clonotypes between healthy human individuals. The assay was immunoSEQ multiplex PCR, and TCRdb's table has in-frame clones only and misses some. The sample has roughly 760,000 clones; under 80% are singletons. The specimen sequenced was memory CD4+ T cells sorted from blood. Source of these receptors: a woman aged 30 to 39 in good health. Both conserved end residues are part of each CDR3. A D gene is named only where the DNA matches it firmly. Clone size, where shown, is once, few, many, or a class for clones that have expanded.

v_gene	abundance	d_gene	j_gene	CDR3nt	CDR3aa
TRBV28	NA	NA	TRBJ2-3	TGTGCCAGCAGTTCCGCCGGGCTAGCGAAATCAGATACGCAGTATTTT	CASSSAGLAKSDTQYF
TRBV6-1	NA	TRBD2	TRBJ2-7	TGTGCCAGCAGTTCTAGCGGGGATACCTACGAGCAGTACTTC	CASSSSGDTYEQYF
TRBV19	NA	NA	TRBJ1-5	TGTGCCAGTAGTAGGGAACAGGGAATTCAGCCCCAGCATTTT	CASSREQGIQPQHF
TRBV19	many	TRBD2	TRBJ2-2	TGTGCCAGTATGTACCAGTCTAGCGGGGCGAGGTCCGGGGAGCTGTTTTTT	CASMYQSSGARSGELFF
TRBV5-8	NA	NA	TRBJ2-2	TGTGCCAGCAGCTTCCCCGGACAATCAATGAACACCGGGGAGCTGTTTTTT	CASSFPGQSMNTGELFF
TRBV30	NA	NA	TRBJ2-5	TGTGCCTGGAGTGCTGGTTTAGCATCGGATGGGACCCAGTACTTC	CAWSAGLASDGTQYF
TRBV2	NA	TRBD1	TRBJ1-4	TGTGCCAGCAGTGATCCGGGACAGGGGTATGAAAAACTGTTTTTT	CASSDPGQGYEKLFF
TRBV21-1	once	NA	TRBJ1-6	TGTGCCAGCTGGAGTAATTCACCCCTCCACTTT	CASWSNSPLHF
TRBV5-4	NA	NA	TRBJ1-2	TGTGCCAGCAGCTTGGAAAACAGGGTTAACTATGGCTACACCTTC	CASSLENRVNYGYTF
TRBV19	once	NA	TRBJ1-5	TGTGCCAGTAGTACATCAAGGCGGGATCAGCCCCAGCATTTT	CASSTSRRDQPQHF
TRBV28	once	TRBD1	TRBJ1-1	TGTGCCAGCAGGCTTACTTCAGGGGGACAGGGTGAAGCTTTCTTT	CASRLTSGGQGEAFF
TRBV29-1	NA	NA	TRBJ2-1	TGCAGCACTCTGGGTCTGGGTGAGCAGTTCTTC	CSTLGLGEQFF
TRBV5-4	NA	NA	TRBJ1-3	TGTGCCAGCAGCTCGATGGGGCCGGGAAACACCATATATTTT	CASSSMGPGNTIYF
TRBV6-1	many	TRBD1	TRBJ2-7	TGTGCCAGCAGTCCCTATGACAGGGGAGCCTACGAGCAGTACTTC	CASSPYDRGAYEQYF
TRBV27	NA	NA	TRBJ2-3	TGTGCCAGCAGTAGTCAAGATACGCAGTATTTT	CASSSQDTQYF
TRBV19	once	NA	TRBJ2-3	TGTGCCAGTAGTATACGGAGCCAAACCGATACGCAGTATTTT	CASSIRSQTDTQYF
TRBV4-1	NA	TRBD1	TRBJ2-7	TGCGCCAGCAGCCAAGATTCCTGGACAGGGCCCTACGAGCAGTACTTC	CASSQDSWTGPYEQYF
TRBV29-1	few	TRBD1	TRBJ1-2	TGCAGCGTCGGGGGACAGGGGGCTGGCTACACCTTC	CSVGGQGAGYTF
TRBV10-3	NA	TRBD1	TRBJ1-1	TGTGCCATCAAGCAGGGGGACACTGAAGCTTTCTTT	CAIKQGDTEAFF
TRBV7-8	NA	NA	TRBJ1-5	TGTGCCAGCAGCTTAGTCTTCCTCCCACGGAGCAATCAGCCCCAGCATTTT	CASSLVFLPRSNQPQHF
TRBV2	NA	NA	TRBJ2-3	TGTGCCAGCAGCGGGATGGGAGATACGCAGTATTTT	CASSGMGDTQYF
TRBV10-2	few	TRBD1	TRBJ1-2	TGCGCCAGCACCGGGACAGGAGACTATGGCTACACCTTC	CASTGTGDYGYTF